Listed here is a single T cell receptor (beta chain). The assay was immunoSEQ multiplex PCR, and TCRdb's table has in-frame clones only and misses some. The sample lists some 1.5 million clones, around 95% occurring once. These data are taken from a study of shared clonotypes between healthy human individuals. From germline, CDR1 is LNHDA and CDR2 SQIVND (reference sequence). Trimming pared 3 bases from V and 7 bases from J, leaving 10 bases between. There are 13 residues in the CDR3. Sequenced material: naive CD4+ T cells sorted from blood. Described subset: CD45RA+ positively selected. The chain is built from TRBV19 and TRBJ1-5; unclear D gene. The TCR sequence derives from a man in his thirties or forties in good health. The CDR3 DNA follows: TGTGCCAGTAGTATTACCAGAAAACAGCCCCAGCATTTT. Its protein product is CASSITRKQPQHF.